Below, 27 T cell receptor beta chains from the same sample are listed, as sequenced in a study of T cell responses to AZD1222 COVID-19 vaccine. Sequenced by immunoSEQ multiplex PCR; TCRdb stores in-frame clones only, minus some. The sample consists of 150,000 or so clones, around 92% of them appearing once. The sequences come from peripheral blood, collected on day 0 of AZD1222 vaccination. The receptors were gathered from an adult in good health.

The chain employs TRBV7-6 and TRBJ2-5; D is perhaps TRBD2 (7 bases). The CDR3 consists of 15 residues. CDR1 SGHVS and CDR2 FNYEAQ come from the germline V gene. V was clipped by 8 bases and J by 5 bases, with 21 bases between them. CDR3 amino acids: CASASGGRQTETQYF. CDR3 sequence (DNA): TGTGCCAGCGCATCCGGGGGGCGCCAAACGGAGACCCAGTACTTC. The whole variable domain, filled in from reference TRBV7-6 and TRBJ2-5, reads GAGVSQSPRYKVTKRGQDVALRCDPISGHVSLYWYRQALGQGPEFLTYFNYEAQQDKSGLPNDRFSAERPEGSISTLTIQRTEQRDSAMYRCASASGGRQTETQYFGPGTRLLVL.

This rearrangement joins TRBV12-5 to TRBJ2-3; D is unclear. The V gene's germline CDR1 is LGHNT and CDR2 FRNRAP. V lost 1 base and J lost 1, with 9 bases in between. This CDR3 region has 15 residues. CDR3 sequence (DNA): TGTGCTAGTGGTTTGGGGGAATATGGCACAGATACGCAGTATTTT. Its protein is CASGLGEYGTDTQYF.

The V call is TRBV5-1, the J call TRBJ2-1, with 10 bases identical to TRBD2. V lost 0 bases and J lost 5; bases outside the gene matches: 8. The CDR3 spans 17 residues. Looked up from germline, CDR1 is SGHRS and CDR2 is YFSETQ. CDR3 in amino acids: CASSLDIERGGNNEQFF. The CDR3 coding sequence is TGCGCCAGCAGCTTGGACATCGAGCGGGGGGGAAACAATGAGCAGTTCTTC.

J is TRBJ1-2 and V is TRBV7-9; D unresolved. CDR1 SEHNR and CDR2 FQNEAQ come from the germline V gene (reference sequence). V was cut by 4 bases and J by 4 bases, with 10 bases left in between. This CDR3 region has 13 residues. CDR3 bases: TGTGCCAGCAGCTCTCCGGAAGGCTATGGCTACACCTTC. Protein product: CASSSPEGYGYTF.

V and J are TRBV18 and TRBJ1-2; D is undetermined. The V gene's germline CDR1 is KGHSH and CDR2 LQKENI. CDR3 length: 15 amino acids. Between the trimmed V and J ends, which lost 2 bases and 0 bases, there was a span of 10 bases. CDR3 protein: CASSPLVLANYGYTF. CDR3 DNA: TGTGCCAGCTCACCATTAGTATTAGCTAACTATGGCTACACCTTC.

The rearrangement joins TRBV9 to TRBJ2-7; D is uncertain. The CDR3 has 16 amino acids. CDR1 and CDR2 (germline): SGDLS, YYNGEE. With 0 bases removed from V and 3 bases from J, the gap between germline ends came to 16 bases. CDR3 region: CASSVAKKAEFYEQYF. CDR3 DNA: TGTGCCAGCAGCGTAGCTAAAAAGGCAGAGTTCTACGAGCAGTACTTC.

The chain employs TRBV19 and TRBJ2-3; 9 nucleotides agree with TRBD1. This CDR3 is built from 14 residues. Germline V gene sequence: CDR1 LNHDA, CDR2 SQIVND (reference sequence). V was pared by 6 bases and J by 4 bases, with 5 bases of the junction left unmatched. CDR3 region: CASRKDRGSDTQYF. The DNA of the CDR3 is TGTGCCAGTAGAAAGGACAGGGGATCAGATACGCAGTATTTT.

This clone was detected once. The chain combines TRBV2 with TRBJ1-5; the D is unclear. V dropped 8 bases and J dropped 6 bases, with 20 bases sitting between them. Germline V gene sequence: CDR1 SNHLY, CDR2 FYNNEI. This CDR3 is built from 15 residues. The CDR3 coding sequence is TGTGCCAGCGCTGAACGGGTACGGGTAGGTCAGCCCCAGCATTTT. Its protein product is CASAERVRVGQPQHF.

V is TRBV19 and J is TRBJ1-2, with 8 nucleotides matching TRBD1. V trimming: 3 bases; J trimming: 5 bases; junction bases outside the gene matches: 5. Germline V gives CDR1 LNHDA, CDR2 SQIVND (reference sequence). This CDR3 is built from 14 residues. The CDR3 protein is CASSIGRGPYGYTF. CDR3 coding DNA: TGTGCCAGTAGTATCGGCAGGGGGCCTTATGGCTACACCTTC.

The chain recombines TRBV5-6 with TRBJ2-7, with TRBD2 as a possible D gene (5 bases). Germline values: CDR1 SGHDT, CDR2 YYEEEE. The CDR3 has 14 amino acids. V gave up 1 base and J gave up 2 bases, with 10 bases separating them. CDR3 DNA: TGTGCCAGCAGCTTGATCGGACTGACCTACGAGCAGTACTTC. Translation: CASSLIGLTYEQYF.

In DNA form, the CDR3 reads TGTGCCAGCAACGACCCCCTGGGCAATCAGCCCCAGCATTTT. Translating it yields CASNDPLGNQPQHF. This chain links TRBV28 with TRBJ1-5; D call uncertain. V was cut by 7 bases and J by 2 bases, with 12 bases left in between. Per germline, CDR1 MDHEN and CDR2 SYDVKM. This CDR3 contains 14 residues.

The chain links TRBV7-9 to TRBJ2-5; 7 bases align to TRBD1. Germline CDR1 is SEHNR and CDR2 is FQNEAQ (reference sequence). J gave up 10 bases and V 4 bases, and 6 bases lay outside the gene matches. The CDR3 totals 12 residues. DNA of the CDR3: TGTGCCAGCAGCTCTCTCGACAGGGTCCAGTACTTC. Residues: CASSSLDRVQYF.

The V and J genes are TRBV6-2 or TRBV6-3 and TRBJ2-1; TRBD2 is a possible D gene (6 bases). This CDR3 contains 16 residues. Trimming pared 2 bases from V and 1 base from J, leaving 12 bases between. Looked up from germline, CDR1 is MNHEY and CDR2 is SVGEGT. The CDR3 sequence: CASSYGLAGSYNEQFF. The CDR3 DNA is TGTGCCAGCAGTTACGGCCTGGCGGGATCCTACAATGAGCAGTTCTTC.

This chain connects TRBV3-1 (or the pseudogene TRBV3-2) to TRBJ2-3, with 9 bases lining up with TRBD2. The trim removed 0 bases at V and 3 bases at J, leaving 4 bases unmatched. Germline loops: CDR1 LGHDT, CDR2 YNNKEL (reference sequence). This CDR3 comprises 16 residues. CDR3 nucleotide sequence: TGTGCCAGCAGCCAAGAGATCCTAGCGGGGACAGATACGCAGTATTTT. Translating gives CASSQEILAGTDTQYF.

V and J are TRBV3-1 (or the pseudogene TRBV3-2) and TRBJ1-5; D remains ambiguous. The V end lost 0 bases, the J end lost 3 bases, and 12 bases lay between the germline ends. Germline V lookup: CDR1 LGHDT, CDR2 YNNKEL (reference sequence). This CDR3 has 16 amino acids. CDR3 protein: CASSQETREFNQPQHF. The CDR3 nucleotides read TGTGCCAGCAGCCAAGAAACGAGGGAGTTCAATCAGCCCCAGCATTTT.

The chain carries TRBV4-1 and TRBJ1-1, with D possibly being TRBD1 (6 bases). Germline V gene data show CDR1 as MGHRA and CDR2 as YSYEKL. The CDR3 spans 15 residues. V lost 1 base and J 0 bases, leaving 9 bases between the germline ends. The DNA of the CDR3 is TGCGCCAGCAGCCAAGCCGACAGGTTGAACACTGAAGCTTTCTTT. Amino acid sequence: CASSQADRLNTEAFF.

The V gene is TRBV2, the J gene TRBJ1-4; D not resolved. The CDR3 loop spans 14 amino acids. From germline, CDR1 is SNHLY and CDR2 FYNNEI. V was trimmed by 7 bases and J by 4 bases, leaving 13 bases between them. The CDR3 DNA is TGTGCCAGCAATATAAGACACCTTAATGAAAAACTGTTTTTT. This sequence encodes CASNIRHLNEKLFF. Full variable domain (rest looked up from reference TRBV2 and TRBJ1-4): EPEVTQTPSHQVTQMGQEVILRCVPISNHLYFYWYRQILGQKVEFLVSFYNNEISEKSEIFDDQFSVERPDGSNFTLKIRSTKLEDSAMYFCASNIRHLNEKLFFGSGTQLSVL.

This chain's CDR3 is CASSEQRNTEAFF. The CDR3 region has the DNA TGTGCCAGCAGTGAACAAAGGAACACTGAAGCTTTCTTT. The chain recombines TRBV6-1 with TRBJ1-1; D call uncertain. The CDR3 is made up of 13 amino acids. Germline CDR1 reads MNHNS; CDR2 reads SASEGT. V shed 2 bases and J shed 1 base, with 5 bases lying between them.

DNA of the CDR3: TGTGCCAGCAGCCCCTGGGCCAGGGGGGGCACTGAAGCTTTCTTT. Amino acids: CASSPWARGGTEAFF. The rearrangement uses TRBV7-2 and TRBJ1-1; TRBD1 matches at 7 bases. The CDR3 has 15 amino acids. Trimming removed 5 bases from V and 4 bases from J; junction bases left unmatched: 10. Germline CDR1 reads SGHTA; CDR2 reads FQGNSA.

This clone occurred once. This sequence joins TRBV27 and TRBJ1-1, with unresolved D. CDR1 and CDR2 (germline): MNHEY, SMNVEV (reference sequence). V was shortened by 4 bases and J by 0 bases, with 12 bases between the two germline ends. The CDR3 sequence is 15 residues long. CDR3 protein: CASSSPTRMNTEAFF. The CDR3 DNA is TGTGCCAGCAGTTCGCCTACGCGGATGAACACTGAAGCTTTCTTT.

The chain carries TRBV19 and TRBJ1-4, with TRBD1 matching over 7 bases. V lost 5 bases and J lost 6; bases outside the gene matches: 6. This CDR3 region has 14 residues. Germline CDR1 is LNHDA and CDR2 is SQIVND (reference sequence). CDR3 residues: CASSFRDRDEKLFF. The CDR3 region has the DNA TGTGCCAGTAGTTTCCGGGACAGAGATGAAAAACTGTTTTTT.

This clone appeared once. The V gene is TRBV18, the J gene TRBJ2-1; TRBD2 matches 8 bases. Trimming at V came to 3 bases and at J to 5 bases, leaving 6 bases not matched to a gene. Germline assignment: CDR1 KGHSH and CDR2 LQKENI. CDR3 length equals 15 residues. CDR3 protein: CASSPRGATNNEQFF. DNA for the CDR3: TGTGCCAGCTCACCGCGGGGGGCGACTAACAATGAGCAGTTCTTC.

The rearrangement uses TRBV5-1 and TRBJ2-1, with D tentatively TRBD2 (6 bases). The V end lost 5 bases, the J end lost 4 bases, and 25 bases lay between the germline ends. Germline lookup yields CDR1 SGHRS and CDR2 YFSETQ. This CDR3 has 18 residues. The CDR3 is CASSELAGRAGSYNEQFF. Here the CDR3 DNA reads TGCGCCAGCAGTGAACTAGCCGGTAGGGCGGGGTCTTACAATGAGCAGTTCTTC.

The chain recombines TRBV5-1 with TRBJ2-7; no clear D. Germline CDR1 and CDR2: SGHRS and YFSETQ. The CDR3 sequence is 12 residues long. The V gene lost 4 bases and the J gene lost 2 bases, with 7 bases spanning the gap. CDR3 protein: CASSLPTYEQYF. As DNA, the CDR3 is TGCGCCAGCAGCCTCCCTACCTACGAGCAGTACTTC. Using reference TRBV5-1 and TRBJ2-7 for the parts outside the CDR3, the full variable domain is KAGVTQTPRYLIKTRGQQVTLSCSPISGHRSVSWYQQTPGQGLQFLFEYFSETQRNKGNFPGRFSGRQFSNSRSEMNVSTLELGDSALYLCASSLPTYEQYFGPGTRLTVT.

This sequence joins TRBV21-1 and TRBJ1-2. TRBV21-1 is a recognized pseudogene. There are 12 residues in the CDR3. As DNA, the CDR3 is TGTGCCAGCAGCAAAGGGGGGGCTGGCTACACCTTC. Its translation: CASSKGGAGYTF.

The V gene is TRBV27, the J gene TRBJ1-6; the D is unclear. V was cut by 2 bases and J by 4 bases, with 3 bases left in between. CDR3 length: 13 amino acids. CDR1 is MNHEY and CDR2 is SMNVEV in the germline V gene (reference sequence). The CDR3 spells CASSLGYNSPLHF. In DNA, the CDR3 is TGTGCCAGCAGTTTAGGGTATAATTCACCCCTCCACTTT.

This clone was recorded a few times. The chain employs TRBV7-2 and TRBJ1-3, with unresolved D. Germline V gene lookup returns CDR1 SGHTA and CDR2 FQGNSA. Trimming left V 2 bases short and J 0 bases short, with 11 bases between. The CDR3 is 16 amino acids. The chain's CDR3 is CASSLFGRASGNTIYF. CDR3 sequence (DNA): TGTGCCAGCAGCTTATTCGGAAGGGCCTCTGGAAACACCATATATTTT.